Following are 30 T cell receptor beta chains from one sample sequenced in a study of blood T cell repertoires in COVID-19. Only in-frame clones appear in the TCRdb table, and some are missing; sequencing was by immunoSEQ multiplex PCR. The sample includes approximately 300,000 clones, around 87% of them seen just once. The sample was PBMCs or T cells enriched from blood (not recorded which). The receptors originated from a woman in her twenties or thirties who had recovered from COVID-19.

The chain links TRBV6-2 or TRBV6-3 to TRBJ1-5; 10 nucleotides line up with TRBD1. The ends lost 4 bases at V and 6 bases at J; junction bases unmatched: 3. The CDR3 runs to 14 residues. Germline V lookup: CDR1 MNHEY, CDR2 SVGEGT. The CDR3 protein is CASSWTGGSQPQHF. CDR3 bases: TGTGCCAGCAGTTGGACAGGGGGTAGTCAGCCCCAGCATTTT.

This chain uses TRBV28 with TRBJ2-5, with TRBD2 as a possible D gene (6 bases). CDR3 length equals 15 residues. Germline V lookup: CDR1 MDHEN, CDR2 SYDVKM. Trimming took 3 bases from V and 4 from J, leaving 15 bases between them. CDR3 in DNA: TGTGCCAGCAGTTTCGCCGGGGGTAGGTTAGAGACCCAGTACTTC. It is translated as CASSFAGGRLETQYF.

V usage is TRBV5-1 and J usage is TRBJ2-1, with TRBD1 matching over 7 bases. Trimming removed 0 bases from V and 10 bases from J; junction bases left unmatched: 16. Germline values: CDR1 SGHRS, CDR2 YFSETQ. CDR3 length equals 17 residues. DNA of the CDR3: TGCGCCAGCAGCTTGGGACCAAGGGGGCCAACGGAGACAGAGCAGTTCTTC. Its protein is CASSLGPRGPTETEQFF.

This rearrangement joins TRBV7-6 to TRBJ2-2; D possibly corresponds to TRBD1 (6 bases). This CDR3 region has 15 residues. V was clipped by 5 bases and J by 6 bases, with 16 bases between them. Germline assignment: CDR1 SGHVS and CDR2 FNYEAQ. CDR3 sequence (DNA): TGTGCCAGCAGCCCCTGGACAGCATCGGCCGGGGAGCTGTTTTTT. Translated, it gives CASSPWTASAGELFF.

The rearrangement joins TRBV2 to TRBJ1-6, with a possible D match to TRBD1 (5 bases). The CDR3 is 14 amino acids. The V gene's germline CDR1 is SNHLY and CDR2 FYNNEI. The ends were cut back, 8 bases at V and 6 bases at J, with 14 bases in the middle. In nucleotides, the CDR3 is TGTGCCAGCGGGGGGGACGTATCTAATTCACCCCTCCACTTT. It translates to CASGGDVSNSPLHF.

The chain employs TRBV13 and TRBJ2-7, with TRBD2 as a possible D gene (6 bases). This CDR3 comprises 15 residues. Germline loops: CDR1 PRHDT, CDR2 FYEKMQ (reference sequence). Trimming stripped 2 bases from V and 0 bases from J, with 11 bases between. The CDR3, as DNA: TGTGCCAGCAGCTTATGGCGGGGAGCCTCCTACGAGCAGTACTTC. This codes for CASSLWRGASYEQYF.

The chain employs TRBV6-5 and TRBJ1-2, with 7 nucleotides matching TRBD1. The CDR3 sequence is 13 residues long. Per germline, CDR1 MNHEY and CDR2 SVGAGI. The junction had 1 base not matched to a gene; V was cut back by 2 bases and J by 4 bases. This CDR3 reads CASSYRDSYGYTF. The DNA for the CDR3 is TGTGCCAGCAGTTACCGGGACAGCTATGGCTACACCTTC.

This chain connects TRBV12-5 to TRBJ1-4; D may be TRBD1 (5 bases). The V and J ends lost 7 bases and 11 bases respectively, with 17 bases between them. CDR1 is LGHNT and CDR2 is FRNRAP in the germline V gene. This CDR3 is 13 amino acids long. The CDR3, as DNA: TGTGCTAGTGCTCGGGACGCGCGGGGGAAACTGTTTTTT. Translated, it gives CASARDARGKLFF.

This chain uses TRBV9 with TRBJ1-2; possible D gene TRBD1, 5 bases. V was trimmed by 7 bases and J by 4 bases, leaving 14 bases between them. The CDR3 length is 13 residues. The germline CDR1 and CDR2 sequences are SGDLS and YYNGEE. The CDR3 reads CASWGRGSYGYTF. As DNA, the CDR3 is TGTGCCAGCTGGGGCCGGGGGTCCTATGGCTACACCTTC.

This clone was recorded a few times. The CDR3 region has the DNA TGTGCCAGCAGCCAGACCTACAGGGTGATGGCCCTCCACTTT. Its protein is CASSQTYRVMALHF. The chain couples TRBV28 to TRBJ1-6; D possibly corresponds to TRBD1 (6 bases). CDR1 and CDR2 from the germline V gene are MDHEN and SYDVKM. There are 14 residues in the CDR3. V lost 6 bases to trimming and J lost 14 bases, with 20 bases between them.

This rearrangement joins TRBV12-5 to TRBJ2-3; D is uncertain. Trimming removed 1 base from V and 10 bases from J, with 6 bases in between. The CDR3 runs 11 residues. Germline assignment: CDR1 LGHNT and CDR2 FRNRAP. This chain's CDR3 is CASGLDPAQYF. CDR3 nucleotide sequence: TGTGCTAGTGGTTTGGATCCGGCGCAGTATTTT.

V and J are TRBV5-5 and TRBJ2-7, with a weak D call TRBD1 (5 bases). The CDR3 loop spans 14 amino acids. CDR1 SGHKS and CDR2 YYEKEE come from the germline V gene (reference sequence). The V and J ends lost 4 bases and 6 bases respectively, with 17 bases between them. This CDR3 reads CASSPYSRALEQYF. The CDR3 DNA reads TGTGCCAGCAGCCCGTATTCCAGGGCCCTCGAGCAGTACTTC.

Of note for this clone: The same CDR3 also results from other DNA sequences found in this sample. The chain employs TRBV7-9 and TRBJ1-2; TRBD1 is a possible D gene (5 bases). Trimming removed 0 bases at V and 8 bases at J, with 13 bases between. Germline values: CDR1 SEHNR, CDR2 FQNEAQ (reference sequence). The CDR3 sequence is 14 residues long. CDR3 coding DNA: TGTGCCAGCAGCTTAGCGGCCGGCCCAGGGGGCTACACCTTC. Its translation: CASSLAAGPGGYTF.

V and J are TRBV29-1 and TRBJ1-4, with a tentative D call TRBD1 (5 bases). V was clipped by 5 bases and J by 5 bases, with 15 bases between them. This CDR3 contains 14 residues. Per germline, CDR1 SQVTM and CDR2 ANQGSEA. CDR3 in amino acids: CSVFPRDSNEKLFF. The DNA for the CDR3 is TGCAGCGTTTTCCCCCGGGACTCCAATGAAAAACTGTTTTTT.

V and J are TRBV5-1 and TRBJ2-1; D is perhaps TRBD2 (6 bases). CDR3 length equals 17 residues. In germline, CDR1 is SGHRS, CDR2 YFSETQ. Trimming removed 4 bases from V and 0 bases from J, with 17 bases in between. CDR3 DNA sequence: TGCGCCAGCAGCCTGGCCGGGACTGTGAGCTCCTACAATGAGCAGTTCTTC. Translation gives CASSLAGTVSSYNEQFF. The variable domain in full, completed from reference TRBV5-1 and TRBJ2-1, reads KAGVTQTPRYLIKTRGQQVTLSCSPISGHRSVSWYQQTPGQGLQFLFEYFSETQRNKGNFPGRFSGRQFSNSRSEMNVSTLELGDSALYLCASSLAGTVSSYNEQFFGPGTRLTVL.

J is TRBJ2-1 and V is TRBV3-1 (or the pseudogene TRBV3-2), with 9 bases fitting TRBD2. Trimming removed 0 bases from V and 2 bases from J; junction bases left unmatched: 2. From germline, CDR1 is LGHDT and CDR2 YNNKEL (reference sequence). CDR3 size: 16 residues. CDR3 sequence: CASSQDSGGPYNEQFF. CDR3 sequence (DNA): TGTGCCAGCAGCCAAGATAGCGGGGGCCCCTACAATGAGCAGTTCTTC.

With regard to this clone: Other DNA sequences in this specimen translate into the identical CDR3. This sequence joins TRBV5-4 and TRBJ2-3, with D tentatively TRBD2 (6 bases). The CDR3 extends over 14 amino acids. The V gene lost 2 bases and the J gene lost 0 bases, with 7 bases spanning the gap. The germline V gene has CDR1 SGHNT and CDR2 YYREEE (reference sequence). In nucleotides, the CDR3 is TGTGCCAGCAGCTTACGGGGGAGCACAGATACGCAGTATTTT. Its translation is CASSLRGSTDTQYF.

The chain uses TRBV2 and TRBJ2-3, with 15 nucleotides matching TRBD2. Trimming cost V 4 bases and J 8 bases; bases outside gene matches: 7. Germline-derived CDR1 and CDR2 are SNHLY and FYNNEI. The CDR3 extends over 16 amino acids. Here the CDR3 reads CASSAGLAGGRGTQYF. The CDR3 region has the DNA TGTGCCAGCAGTGCGGGACTAGCGGGGGGCCGGGGTACGCAGTATTTT.

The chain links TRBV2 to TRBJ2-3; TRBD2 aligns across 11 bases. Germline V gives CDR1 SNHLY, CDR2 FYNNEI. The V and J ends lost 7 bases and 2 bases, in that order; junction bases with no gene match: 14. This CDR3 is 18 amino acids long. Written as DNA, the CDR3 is TGTGCCAGCACCGGCAGGCTAGCGGGGGGCCGGTTCACAGATACGCAGTATTTT. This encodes CASTGRLAGGRFTDTQYF.

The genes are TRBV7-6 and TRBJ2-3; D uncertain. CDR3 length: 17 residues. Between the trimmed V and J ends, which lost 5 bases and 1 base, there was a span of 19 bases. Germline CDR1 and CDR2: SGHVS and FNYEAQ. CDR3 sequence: CASSTRSTPTGTDTQYF. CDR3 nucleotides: TGTGCCAGCAGCACGCGATCGACACCAACGGGCACAGATACGCAGTATTTT. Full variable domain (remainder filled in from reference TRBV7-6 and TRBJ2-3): GAGVSQSPRYKVTKRGQDVALRCDPISGHVSLYWYRQALGQGPEFLTYFNYEAQQDKSGLPNDRFSAERPEGSISTLTIQRTEQRDSAMYRCASSTRSTPTGTDTQYFGPGTRLTVL.

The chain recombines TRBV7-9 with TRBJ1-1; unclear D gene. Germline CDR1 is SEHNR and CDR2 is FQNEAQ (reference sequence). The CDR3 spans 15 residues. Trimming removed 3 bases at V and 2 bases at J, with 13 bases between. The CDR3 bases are TGTGCCAGCAGCTTTTCAGTCGGGTTTAACACTGAAGCTTTCTTT. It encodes CASSFSVGFNTEAFF.

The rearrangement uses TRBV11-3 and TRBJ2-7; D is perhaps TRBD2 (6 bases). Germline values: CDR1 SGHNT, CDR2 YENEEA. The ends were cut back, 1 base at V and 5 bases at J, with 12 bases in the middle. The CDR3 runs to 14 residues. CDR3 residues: CASSLGGASDEQYF. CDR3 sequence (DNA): TGTGCCAGCAGCTTAGGCGGGGCTAGCGACGAGCAGTACTTC.

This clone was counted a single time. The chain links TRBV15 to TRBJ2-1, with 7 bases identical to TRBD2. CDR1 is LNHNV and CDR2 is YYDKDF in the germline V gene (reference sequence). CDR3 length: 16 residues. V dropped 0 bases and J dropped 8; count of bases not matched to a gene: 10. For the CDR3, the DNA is TGTGCCACCAGCAGAGAGGGAGGCGGGGGAGGGGATGAGCAGTTCTTC. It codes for CATSREGGGGGDEQFF. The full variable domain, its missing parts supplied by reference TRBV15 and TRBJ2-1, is DAMVIQNPRYQVTQFGKPVTLSCSQTLNHNVMYWYQQKSSQAPKLLFHYYDKDFNNEADTPDNFQSRRPNTSFCFLDIRSPGLGDTAMYLCATSREGGGGGDEQFFGPGTRLTVL.

The CDR3 spells CAWSQDSQQYF. CDR3 in DNA: TGTGCCTGGAGCCAAGACTCGCAGCAGTACTTC. The rearrangement links TRBV30 to TRBJ2-7; no reliable D call. The CDR3 extends over 11 amino acids. CDR1 GTSNPN and CDR2 SVGIG come from the germline V gene (reference sequence). V was cut by 3 bases and J by 8 bases, with 11 bases left in between. Supplemented by reference TRBV30 and TRBJ2-7, the full variable domain reads SQTIHQWPATLVQPVGSPLSLECTVEGTSNPNLYWYRQAAGRGLQLLFYSVGIGQISSEVPQNLSASRPQDRQFILSSKKLLLSDSGFYLCAWSQDSQQYFGPGTRLTVT.

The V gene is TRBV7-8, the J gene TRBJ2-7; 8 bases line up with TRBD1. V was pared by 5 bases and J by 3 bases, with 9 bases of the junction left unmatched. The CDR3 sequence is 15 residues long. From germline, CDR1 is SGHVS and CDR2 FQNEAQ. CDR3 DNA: TGTGCCAGCAGCCGAGATGGGGGACAGGACTACGAGCAGTACTTC. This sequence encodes CASSRDGGQDYEQYF.

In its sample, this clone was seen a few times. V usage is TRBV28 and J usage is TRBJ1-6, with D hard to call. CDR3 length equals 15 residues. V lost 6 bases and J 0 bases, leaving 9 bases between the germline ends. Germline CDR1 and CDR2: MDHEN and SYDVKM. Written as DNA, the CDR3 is TGTGCCAGCAGCCAGGCCAGCTCCTATAATTCACCCCTCCACTTT. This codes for CASSQASSYNSPLHF. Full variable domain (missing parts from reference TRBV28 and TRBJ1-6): DVKVTQSSRYLVKRTGEKVFLECVQDMDHENMFWYRQDPGLGLRLIYFSYDVKMKEKGDIPEGYSVSREKKERFSLILESASTNQTSMYLCASSQASSYNSPLHFGNGTRLTVT.

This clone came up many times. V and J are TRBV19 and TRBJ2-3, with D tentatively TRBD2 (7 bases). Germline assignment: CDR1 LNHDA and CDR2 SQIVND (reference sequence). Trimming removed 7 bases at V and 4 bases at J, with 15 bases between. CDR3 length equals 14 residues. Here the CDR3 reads CASTKVGGPDTQYF. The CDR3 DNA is TGTGCCAGTACCAAAGTCGGGGGGCCAGATACGCAGTATTTT.

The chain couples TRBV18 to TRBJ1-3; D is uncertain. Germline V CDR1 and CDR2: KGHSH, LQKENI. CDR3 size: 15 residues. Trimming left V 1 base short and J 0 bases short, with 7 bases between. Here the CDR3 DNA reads TGTGCCAGCTCACCACGGGAGGCCTCTGGAAACACCATATATTTT. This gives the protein CASSPREASGNTIYF.

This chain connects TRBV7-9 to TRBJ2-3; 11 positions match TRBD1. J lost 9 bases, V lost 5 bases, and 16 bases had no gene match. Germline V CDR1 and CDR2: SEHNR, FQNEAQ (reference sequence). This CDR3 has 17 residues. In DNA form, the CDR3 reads TGTGCCAGCAGCCCCGTCAGGACAGGGGGCCTGGAGGGGACGCAGTATTTT. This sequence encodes CASSPVRTGGLEGTQYF. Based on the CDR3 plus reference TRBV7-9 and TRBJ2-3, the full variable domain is DTGVSQNPRHKITKRGQNVTFRCDPISEHNRLYWYRQTLGQGPEFLTYFQNEAQLEKSRLLSDRFSAERPKGSFSTLEIQRTEQGDSAMYLCASSPVRTGGLEGTQYFGPGTRLTVL.

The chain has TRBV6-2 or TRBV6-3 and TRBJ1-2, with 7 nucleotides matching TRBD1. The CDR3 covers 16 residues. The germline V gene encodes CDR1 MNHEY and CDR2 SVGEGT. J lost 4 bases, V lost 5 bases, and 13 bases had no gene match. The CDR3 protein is CASSGGGTADFYGYTF. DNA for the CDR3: TGTGCCAGCAGTGGCGGGGGGACAGCCGATTTCTATGGCTACACCTTC.